This T cell receptor (beta chain) was profiled in a study of cytomegalovirus exposure and HLA in healthy donors. With regard to this clone: Its antigen remains unidentified.

Per germline, CDR1 MDHEN and CDR2 SYDVKM. This CDR3 contains 14 residues. Trimming removed 2 bases at V and 7 bases at J, with 15 bases between. Study-wide results and caveats: A previous analysis found most TCR beta V segments productive roughly 90% or roughly 30% of the time. There were some V segments, including TRBV6-2 and TRBV6-3, excluded as indistinguishable.

This PCR relied on a set of 60 Vbeta primers and 13 Jbeta primers. Assay used: immunoSEQ multiplex PCR; TCRdb lists only in-frame clones, some missing. The sample records 150,000 to 160,000 clones, roughly three quarters being singletons. The sequence derives from a man in his thirties or forties in good health and CMV-seropositive. This chain links TRBV28 with TRBJ2-7, with D possibly matching TRBD2 (5 bases). Sequencing was performed on PBMCs. Here the CDR3 reads CASSLGSVGEEQYF. Written as DNA, the CDR3 is TGTGCCAGCAGTTTAGGGAGCGTGGGAGAGGAGCAGTACTTC.